The 27 T cell receptor beta chains listed next were all sequenced from one sample in a study of T cell clonality in common variable immunodeficiency. Profiling relied on immunoSEQ multiplex PCR, and the TCRdb table lists in-frame clones only, not all of them. The repertoire has some 60,000 clones, none seen only once; the ten largest take approximately 1.7%. Sequenced: peripheral blood mononuclear cells. The origin of the receptors is a person aged 18-70 years in good health.

This clone was seen repeatedly, ten times or more. Read sequence stops 3 residues before the CDR3 end, and the germline J gene provides the missing end. The chain is built from TRBV19 and TRBJ2-7, with 9 positions matching TRBD2. CDR3 length: 14 residues. Per germline, CDR1 LNHDA and CDR2 SQIVND (reference sequence). With 1 base clipped from V and 6 bases from J, the junction kept 4 bases outside the gene matches. CDR3 amino acids: CASSIGLAGLEQYF. The sequenced CDR3 bases are TGTGCCAGTAGTATAGGTCTAGCGGGACTCGAG.

Ten or more counts support this clone. The read comes to an end 3 residues before the CDR3 does, leaving the germline J gene to fill in the end. The chain carries TRBV29-1 and TRBJ1-2; 7 bases are a match to TRBD1. The CDR3 runs to 11 residues. The V segment lost 4 bases and the J segment 6 bases; nucleotides outside the gene matches: 2. CDR1 is SQVTM, CDR2 ANQGSEA, per germline. The CDR3: CSVVGGDGYTF. The DNA read from the CDR3 is TGCAGCGTTGTAGGGGGCGATGGC.

At least ten counts were recorded for this clone. The read is 3 residues too short to cover the CDR3 end, so that end is filled in from the germline J gene. The chain uses TRBV23-1 and TRBJ2-1; TRBD1 matches 7 bases. TRBV23-1 is labeled an ORF, and its function is uncertain. CDR3 length: 21 amino acids. The V segment lost 2 bases and the J segment 7 bases; nucleotides outside the gene matches: 26. The CDR3 sequence: CASSQLPRGNVGRVSKNEQFF. CDR3 DNA (partial): TGCGCCAGCAGTCAACTACCCAGGGGGAACGTGGGTCGGGTATCAAAGAATGAG.

This clone was counted many times. The read stops 3 residues short of the end of the CDR3; the missing end is completed from the germline J gene. The chain links TRBV13 to TRBJ1-5; 12 bases map to TRBD1. The germline V gene has CDR1 PRHDT and CDR2 FYEKMQ (reference sequence). Germline trimming cut 4 bases from V and 0 bases from J; bases unmatched to any gene: 13. This CDR3 has 20 residues. The CDR3 region is CASSYGGGTGGFFSNQPQHF. The CDR3 bases that were read are TGTGCCAGCAGCTACGGGGGGGGGACAGGGGGCTTTTTTAGCAATCAGCCC.

This clone was detected ten times or more. The part of the CDR3 DNA that was read is TGCGCCAGCAGCTGGGGGCCTGCACTGGGGGGAAACACC. Protein sequence: CASSWGPALGGNT. The full CDR3 is CASSWGPALGGNTIYF. V usage is TRBV5-1 and J usage is TRBJ1-3; tentative D call: TRBD1 (6 bases). The read gets to within 3 residues of the CDR3 end, and the germline J gene fills in the rest. Germline V gene data show CDR1 as SGHRS and CDR2 as YFSETQ. Deletions cut 3 bases from V and 4 bases from J, with 17 bases between. There are 16 residues in the CDR3.

This clone has a count of ten or more. The CDR3 end falls 3 residues outside the read, so it is completed with the germline J gene. V gene TRBV20-1 combines with J gene TRBJ2-1, with TRBD2 matching 12 bases. The germline V gene has CDR1 DFQATT and CDR2 SNEGSKA (reference sequence). J gave up 0 bases and V 3 bases, and 6 bases lay outside the gene matches. This CDR3 is 17 amino acids long. This CDR3 is CSARTSGGHSSYNEQFF. The part of the CDR3 DNA that was read is TGCAGTGCTAGGACTAGCGGGGGTCACAGCTCCTACAATGAG.

This clone was recorded at least ten times. The part of the CDR3 DNA that was read is TGTGCCTGGACCCGGACAGGGTTCGAG. Encoded protein: CAWTRTGFE. The whole CDR3 reads CAWTRTGFEQYF. The chain recombines TRBV30 with TRBJ2-7; 8 bases fit TRBD1. The read halts 3 residues ahead of the CDR3 end, with the missing end drawn from the germline J gene. V gave up 4 bases and J gave up 6 bases; unmatched junction bases: 5. Looked up from germline, CDR1 is GTSNPN and CDR2 is SVGIG (reference sequence). The CDR3 has 12 amino acids.

This clone was seen at least ten times. The read stops 3 residues short of the end of the CDR3; the missing end is completed from the germline J gene. The V and J genes are TRBV6-2 or TRBV6-3 and TRBJ1-1; possibly TRBD1 for D (5 bases). Germline CDR1 is MNHEY and CDR2 is SVGEGT. This CDR3 spans 16 amino acids. V was cut by 8 bases and J by 3 bases, with 22 bases left in between. The CDR3: CASGGTSGSGDTEAFF. The sequenced part of the CDR3 DNA is TGTGCCAGCGGGGGGACTTCGGGGTCGGGAGACACTGAA.

This clone was observed at least ten times. The CDR3 sequence: CASRTGALSTDTQYF. The DNA read from the CDR3 is TGTGCCAGCAGAACAGGGGCCCTAAGCACAGATACG. This chain connects TRBV28 to TRBJ2-3; 7 nucleotides agree with TRBD1. The read halts 3 residues ahead of the CDR3 end, with the missing end drawn from the germline J gene. The CDR3 runs to 15 residues. V trimming: 6 bases; J trimming: 0 bases; junction bases outside the gene matches: 6. Germline CDR1 MDHEN, CDR2 SYDVKM. Filled out from reference TRBV28 and TRBJ2-3, the complete variable domain reads DVKVTQSSRYLVKRTGEKVFLECVQDMDHENMFWYRQDPGLGLRLIYFSYDVKMKEKGDIPEGYSVSREKKERFSLILESASTNQTSMYLCASRTGALSTDTQYFGPGTRLTVL.

Many counts were recorded for this clone. The CDR3 end lies 3 residues beyond the end of the read and is filled in from the germline J gene. V gene TRBV9 combines with J gene TRBJ2-5, with 12 bases lining up with TRBD2. The CDR3 consists of 16 residues. Germline V gene sequence: CDR1 SGDLS, CDR2 YYNGEE. The V segment lost 2 bases and the J segment 4 bases; nucleotides outside the gene matches: 6. The CDR3 loop reads CASSVRTSGKGETQYF. CDR3 DNA, as far as it was read: TGTGCCAGCAGCGTTCGGACTAGCGGGAAGGGAGAGACC.

This clone was observed at least ten times. Sequencing ends 3 residues short of the CDR3 end; the germline J gene provides the rest. The chain combines TRBV11-2 with TRBJ2-3; D ambiguous. Germline lookup yields CDR1 SGHAT and CDR2 FQNNGV. The CDR3 extends over 9 amino acids. CDR3 in amino acids: CASSFAQYF. The CDR3 bases that were read are TGTGCCAGCAGCTTCGCG.

This clone was picked up a small number of times. The read ends 3 residues early relative to the CDR3; the germline J gene fills the gap. The V call is TRBV16, the J call TRBJ2-1; 8 nucleotides match TRBD2. Germline-derived CDR1 and CDR2 are KGHSY and FQNENV. The CDR3 runs 15 residues. J gave up 3 bases and V 3 bases, and 4 bases lay outside the gene matches. CDR3 bases read: TGTGCCAGCAGCCATAGCGGGAAGAACTACAATGAG. This gives the protein CASSHSGKNYNE. The CDR3, in full, reads CASSHSGKNYNEQFF.

This clone turned up a few times. The read gets to within 3 residues of the CDR3 end, and the germline J gene fills in the rest. The rearrangement links TRBV20-1 to TRBJ1-2; 11 bases are shared with TRBD1. The V gene end was trimmed by 3 bases and the J gene end by 4 bases; junction bases not matched to a gene: 7. CDR1 and CDR2 from the germline V gene are DFQATT and SNEGSKA (reference sequence). The CDR3 is 15 residues long. The CDR3 bases that were read are TGCAGTGCTAGGGAAGGGACAGGGGGGGGCTATGGC. This sequence encodes CSAREGTGGGYG. The complete CDR3 reads CSAREGTGGGYGYTF.

This clone was observed many times. CDR3 amino acids: CASTPGLAGSYEQYF. Partial CDR3 DNA: TGTGCCAGCACTCCGGGACTAGCGGGATCCTACGAG. This chain uses TRBV2 with TRBJ2-7, with 13 bases fitting TRBD2. Read data end 3 residues before the CDR3 end; the end is taken from the germline J gene. Germline V CDR1 and CDR2: SNHLY, FYNNEI. Trimming took 7 bases from V and 1 from J; bases not matched to a gene: 4. This CDR3 is 15 amino acids long.

At least ten counts were recorded for this clone. The read comes to an end 3 residues before the CDR3 does, leaving the germline J gene to fill in the end. V and J are TRBV24-1 and TRBJ2-1, with 9 bases lining up with TRBD2. The CDR3 spans 16 residues. The J segment lost 7 bases and the V segment lost 0 bases, leaving 6 bases of the junction unmatched. Germline lookup yields CDR1 KGHDR and CDR2 SFDVKD. Incomplete CDR3 DNA: TGTGCCACCAGTGATTTGTGGGCGGGAGGGCCTAATGAG. It is translated as CATSDLWAGGPNE. Given in full, the CDR3 is CATSDLWAGGPNEQFF.

This clone was counted many times. The read ends 3 residues before the CDR3 terminus; that terminus is restored from the germline J gene. The J gene is TRBJ1-5, the V gene TRBV28; 11 bases are shared with TRBD1. The CDR3 covers 14 residues. J gave up 6 bases and V 6 bases, and 4 bases lay outside the gene matches. Germline assignment: CDR1 MDHEN and CDR2 SYDVKM. Partial CDR3 DNA: TGTGCCAGCAGCCGCGGGACAGGGGGTCAGCCC. This encodes CASSRGTGGQP. Given in full, the CDR3 is CASSRGTGGQPQHF.

This clone was found many times. The CDR3 end falls 3 residues outside the read, so it is completed with the germline J gene. V usage is TRBV5-1 and J usage is TRBJ1-1; no firm D call. CDR3 size: 12 residues. Germline V gives CDR1 SGHRS, CDR2 YFSETQ. Trimming stripped 0 bases from V and 3 bases from J, with 3 bases between. CDR3 in amino acids: CASSLVDTEAFF. The sequenced part of the CDR3 DNA is TGCGCCAGCAGCTTGGTAGACACTGAA.

Concerning this clone: The read falls 3 residues short of the CDR3 end, and the missing part is taken from the germline J gene. The rearrangement joins TRBV19 to TRBJ1-1; 10 bases align to TRBD1. Germline CDR1 LNHDA, CDR2 SQIVND (reference sequence). This CDR3 is built from 17 residues. V was clipped by 5 bases and J by 1 base; unmatched bases: 10. The DNA read from the CDR3 is TGTGCCAGTAGTCTCCTGGGACAGGGGAAGGGGAACACTGAA. The encoded protein is CASSLLGQGKGNTE. The whole CDR3 protein is CASSLLGQGKGNTEAFF. Filled out from reference TRBV19 and TRBJ1-1, the complete variable domain reads DGGITQSPKYLFRKEGQNVTLSCEQNLNHDAMYWYRQDPGQGLRLIYYSQIVNDFQKGDIAEGYSVSREKKESFPLTVTSAQKNPTAFYLCASSLLGQGKGNTEAFFGQGTRLTVV.

This clone was counted at least ten times. The CDR3 goes on 3 residues after the read ends, and that part is filled in from the germline J gene. This sequence joins TRBV4-2 and TRBJ2-4; a possible D gene is TRBD2 (6 bases). The V gene lost 3 bases and the J gene lost 3 bases, with 27 bases spanning the gap. CDR1 LGHNA and CDR2 YNFKEQ come from the germline V gene. This CDR3 region has 20 residues. The covered CDR3 bases are TGTGCCAGCAGCCAGAATCGCCTTCTAGCGAGGGGTCCGGGCAAAAACATT. Translated, it gives CASSQNRLLARGPGKNI. From start to end, the CDR3 is CASSQNRLLARGPGKNIQYF.

This clone has at least ten counts. The read is 3 residues too short to cover the CDR3 end, so that end is filled in from the germline J gene. The chain joins TRBV29-1 to TRBJ1-2; D may be TRBD1 (6 bases). The CDR3 runs 12 residues. Germline CDR1 and CDR2: SQVTM and ANQGSEA. CDR3 residues: CSAQGLRKGYTF. The covered CDR3 bases are TGCAGCGCCCAGGGGCTTCGGAAGGGC.

This clone was seen at least ten times. The read falls 3 residues short of the CDR3 end, and the missing part is taken from the germline J gene. This chain connects TRBV28 to TRBJ2-5; 7 bases align to TRBD1. This CDR3 is built from 15 residues. From germline, CDR1 is MDHEN and CDR2 SYDVKM. Trimming at V came to 6 bases and at J to 4 bases, leaving 11 bases not matched to a gene. The CDR3 sequence: CASRRPTGTGETQYF. The part of the CDR3 DNA that was read is TGTGCCAGCAGGAGACCGACAGGGACCGGAGAGACC.

This clone has at least ten counts. The CDR3 end lies 3 residues beyond the end of the read and is filled in from the germline J gene. The V gene is TRBV2, the J gene TRBJ1-4; D perhaps matches TRBD1 (6 bases). V was pared by 4 bases and J by 8 bases, with 14 bases between. The CDR3 totals 14 residues. CDR1 is SNHLY, CDR2 FYNNEI, per germline. The CDR3 here is CASSGRTAGEKLFF. CDR3 DNA, as far as it was read: TGTGCCAGCAGTGGAAGGACAGCAGGGGAAAAA.

In this sample, this clone turned up many times. Sequencing ends 3 residues short of the CDR3 end; the germline J gene provides the rest. The chain uses TRBV20-1 and TRBJ2-5; D call uncertain. Per the germline V gene, CDR1 is DFQATT and CDR2 is SNEGSKA (reference sequence). The CDR3 runs to 12 residues. V dropped 4 bases and J dropped 5 bases, with 11 bases sitting between them. The sequenced part of the CDR3 DNA is TGCAGTGCTAAAGGGTGGCAGGAGACC. Its protein product is CSAKGWQET. The entire CDR3 protein reads CSAKGWQETQYF.

This clone has a handful of counts. Since a much larger clone is just one base distant, this may be a read error. Read data end 3 residues before the CDR3 end; the end is taken from the germline J gene. The gene calls are TRBV11-1 and TRBJ2-5; 10 nucleotides align to TRBD2. The CDR3 spans 14 residues. Unmatched junction bases numbered 4, after V lost 5 bases and J lost 4 bases. Germline loops: CDR1 SGHAT, CDR2 FQDESV (reference sequence). Incomplete CDR3 DNA: TGTGCCAGCAGCCCGAGACTAGCGGGAGAGACC. Encoded protein: CASSPRLAGET. The full-length CDR3 reads as CASSPRLAGETQYF.

This clone was seen at least ten times. The read ends 3 residues early relative to the CDR3; the germline J gene fills the gap. The rearrangement links TRBV4-2 to TRBJ1-4; 9 bases match TRBD1. The V and J ends lost 0 bases and 2 bases, in that order; junction bases with no gene match: 13. This CDR3 has 20 amino acids. Germline assignment: CDR1 LGHNA and CDR2 YNFKEQ. The covered CDR3 bases are TGTGCCAGCAGCCAAGAAGGCGGGACAGGGCGGAGCTGGACTAATGAAAAA. Protein: CASSQEGGTGRSWTNEK. The whole CDR3 region reads CASSQEGGTGRSWTNEKLFF.

This clone has at least ten counts. The read ends 3 residues before the CDR3 terminus; that terminus is restored from the germline J gene. The gene calls are TRBV20-1 and TRBJ2-5; a weak D match, TRBD2 (5 bases). Germline lookup yields CDR1 DFQATT and CDR2 SNEGSKA (reference sequence). CDR3 length: 12 amino acids. CDR3: CRTEAEGETQYF. The CDR3 DNA, read in part, is TGCAGGACGGAAGCGGAAGGGGAGACC.

Many counts were recorded for this clone. The missing CDR3 end, 3 residues past where the read stops, is filled in from the germline J gene. The chain joins TRBV10-3 to TRBJ1-2, with 10 bases matching TRBD1. From germline, CDR1 is ENHRY and CDR2 SYGVKD. The CDR3 extends over 13 amino acids. Unmatched junction bases numbered 9, after V lost 10 bases and J lost 7 bases. The CDR3 region is CATQTGGRVGYTF. The CDR3 bases that were read are TGTGCCACTCAGACAGGGGGCCGTGTTGGC.